This passage covers 30 T cell receptor beta chains from one sample sequenced in a study of T cells in Graves' hyperthyroidism and ophthalmopathy. RNA transcripts gave rise to amplified TCR beta CDR3 regions. The TCR CDR3 first-round RT-PCR relied on the HTBI primer set. TCRdb processed the multiplex PCR reads anew with MiXCR; each CDR3 protein has one entry. Here the sample spans about 350,000 distinct CDR3 sequences, 15% to 20% being singletons. The sequencing input was blood. The receptors originated from a woman between 40 and 55 years old with Graves' ophthalmopathy.

In this sample, this clonotype turned up many times. The CDR3 protein is CASSQVWDREGWYGYTF. In nucleotides, the CDR3 is TGCGCCAGCAGCCAAGTATGGGACCGGGAAGGCTGGTATGGCTACACCTTC. The V gene is TRBV4-1, the J gene TRBJ1-2; the D gene is possibly TRBD1 (5 bases). Trimming pared 1 base from V and 5 bases from J, leaving 20 bases between. CDR1 is MGHRA and CDR2 is YSYEKL in the germline V gene. The CDR3 is 17 residues long.

CDR3 amino acids: CSVDTGTYGYTF. In DNA, the CDR3 is TGCAGCGTTGACACAGGGACCTATGGCTACACCTTC. V is TRBV29-1 and J is TRBJ1-2, with D maybe TRBD1 (6 bases). V was clipped by 3 bases and J by 4 bases, with 9 bases between them. Germline CDR1 reads SQVTM; CDR2 reads ANQGSEA. This CDR3 comprises 12 residues.

This chain uses TRBV28 with TRBJ2-4; D gene ambiguous. CDR3 length: 15 amino acids. Between the trimmed V and J ends, which lost 5 bases and 0 bases, there was a span of 11 bases. The V gene's germline CDR1 is MDHEN and CDR2 SYDVKM. The CDR3 sequence is CASSGEGPAKNIQYF. The CDR3 coding sequence is TGTGCCAGCAGTGGAGAAGGACCAGCCAAAAACATTCAGTACTTC.

This clonotype occurred many times. The J gene is TRBJ2-5, the V gene TRBV5-5; no definite D call. This CDR3 has 15 amino acids. The V gene's germline CDR1 is SGHKS and CDR2 YYEKEE (reference sequence). V lost 0 bases and J lost 7, with 16 bases in between. CDR3 coding DNA: TGTGCCAGCAGCTTGGAGACGGACCCCTTCGGGACCCAGTACTTC. Translated: CASSLETDPFGTQYF.

This clonotype was seen many times. The gene calls are TRBV20-1 and TRBJ2-5; D is ambiguous. The CDR3 is 11 amino acids. Trimming cost V 7 bases and J 0 bases, with 6 bases left between them. Germline values: CDR1 DFQATT, CDR2 SNEGSKA (reference sequence). CDR3 bases: TGCAGTGAAACAGACCAAGAGACCCAGTACTTC. Its translation is CSETDQETQYF.

This clonotype was counted at least ten times. The V and J genes are TRBV5-5 and TRBJ2-2; 8 bases agree with TRBD1. V dropped 3 bases and J dropped 0; count of bases not matched to a gene: 4. The CDR3 runs to 16 residues. Per germline, CDR1 SGHKS and CDR2 YYEKEE (reference sequence). CDR3 loop: CASSWTDRANTGELFF. The CDR3, as DNA: TGTGCCAGCAGCTGGACGGACAGGGCGAACACCGGGGAGCTGTTTTTT.

The V and J genes are TRBV28 and TRBJ1-1, with 7 bases matching TRBD1. This CDR3 has 14 amino acids. The germline gives CDR1 MDHEN, CDR2 SYDVKM. With V trimmed by 7 bases and J by 3 bases, 8 bases remained unmatched. The CDR3 protein is CASNPTGWDTEAFF. CDR3 bases: TGTGCCAGCAACCCGACAGGGTGGGACACTGAAGCTTTCTTT.

This clonotype occurred many times. The gene calls are TRBV2 and TRBJ1-1; D is undetermined. This CDR3 is 15 amino acids long. CDR1 SNHLY and CDR2 FYNNEI come from the germline V gene. V was trimmed by 0 bases and J by 1 base, leaving 9 bases between them. This CDR3 reads CASSEAGFWNTEAFF. DNA of the CDR3: TGTGCCAGCAGTGAAGCGGGGTTCTGGAACACTGAAGCTTTCTTT.

The gene calls are TRBV27 and TRBJ1-5; D call uncertain. Germline CDR1 reads MNHEY; CDR2 reads SMNVEV (reference sequence). There are 13 residues in the CDR3. V was pared by 1 base and J by 2 bases, with 3 bases between. This CDR3 is CASSLFRNQPQHF. DNA of the CDR3: TGTGCCAGCAGTTTATTCCGCAATCAGCCCCAGCATTTT.

This clonotype was detected ten times or more. This sequence joins TRBV28 and TRBJ2-7, with 9 bases aligning to TRBD2. With 7 bases clipped from V and 5 bases from J, the junction kept 9 bases outside the gene matches. The CDR3 covers 14 residues. The germline V gene has CDR1 MDHEN and CDR2 SYDVKM. CDR3 sequence: CASTLSGSRHEQYF. DNA of the CDR3: TGTGCCAGCACCCTTAGCGGGAGTCGCCACGAGCAGTACTTC. The full variable domain, with the rest looked up from reference TRBV28 and TRBJ2-7, is DVKVTQSSRYLVKRTGEKVFLECVQDMDHENMFWYRQDPGLGLRLIYFSYDVKMKEKGDIPEGYSVSREKKERFSLILESASTNQTSMYLCASTLSGSRHEQYFGPGTRLTVT.

This clonotype was detected ten times or more. The CDR3 coding sequence is TGTGCCAGCAGCCCCCCTTCAGGGGTAGGCTACACCTTC. Protein product: CASSPPSGVGYTF. This chain joins TRBV11-2 and TRBJ1-2; D is perhaps TRBD1 (6 bases). Germline V CDR1 and CDR2: SGHAT, FQNNGV. The CDR3 has 13 amino acids. Trimming took 5 bases from V and 8 from J, leaving 15 bases between them.

The table lists this clonotype with many counts. This chain links TRBV6-2 or TRBV6-3 with TRBJ2-6; D might be TRBD2 (5 bases). CDR1 is MNHEY, CDR2 SVGEGT, per germline. The CDR3 consists of 19 residues. V gave up 2 bases and J gave up 0 bases, with 17 bases separating them. The CDR3 loop is CASSYRLTLTISGANVLTF. The CDR3 DNA reads TGTGCCAGCAGTTACAGACTAACCCTTACCATCTCTGGGGCCAACGTCCTGACTTTC.

This clonotype was recorded a few times. A much larger clone sits a single nucleotide away, making a read error possible. This chain uses TRBV5-4 with TRBJ1-1; D may be TRBD1 (5 bases). CDR1 is SGHNT and CDR2 is YYREEE in the germline V gene (reference sequence). The CDR3 runs to 18 residues. The CDR3, as DNA: TGTACCAGCAGCTTGACAACGTTCAGGGATCCCATGAACACTGAAGCTTTCTTT. Protein sequence: CTSSLTTFRDPMNTEAFF.

This clonotype was counted at least ten times. The chain is built from TRBV18 and TRBJ2-5; D gene uncertain. With 2 bases removed from V and 2 bases from J, the gap between germline ends came to 18 bases. CDR3 length: 17 residues. CDR1 is KGHSH and CDR2 is LQKENI in the germline V gene. CDR3 in amino acids: CASSPDGWANPQETQYF. In DNA, the CDR3 is TGTGCCAGCTCACCAGACGGGTGGGCTAACCCGCAAGAGACCCAGTACTTC. Supplemented by reference TRBV18 and TRBJ2-5, the full variable domain reads NAGVMQNPRHLVRRRGQEARLRCSPMKGHSHVYWYRQLPEEGLKFMVYLQKENIIDESGMPKERFSAEFPKEGPSILRIQQVVRGDSAAYFCASSPDGWANPQETQYFGPGTRLLVL.

Details on this clonotype: This may be a read error, as it is one base from a much larger clone. The chain combines TRBV11-2 with TRBJ2-4, with D unclear. This CDR3 spans 15 amino acids. CDR1 is SGHAT, CDR2 FQNNGV, per germline. The germline V and J ends were trimmed by 5 bases and 8 bases, with 19 bases remaining between them. This CDR3 reads CASSQASRGRDIQYF. The DNA for the CDR3 is TGTGCCAGCAGCCAGGCGAGTAGAGGTCGGGACATTCAGTACTTC. The full variable domain, rest sourced from reference TRBV11-2 and TRBJ2-4, is EAGVAQSPRYKIIEKRQSVAFWCNPISGHATLYWYQQILGQGPKLLIQFQNNGVVDDSQLPKDRFSAERLKGVDSTLKIQPAKLEDSAVYLCASSQASRGRDIQYFGAGTRLSVL.

The chain employs TRBV5-1 and TRBJ2-7; 8 bases map to TRBD1. There are 14 residues in the CDR3. Trimming at V came to 4 bases and at J to 0 bases, leaving 3 bases not matched to a gene. Germline V lookup: CDR1 SGHRS, CDR2 YFSETQ. CDR3 sequence reads: CASSNRGSSYEQYV. The CDR3 region has the DNA TGCGCCAGCAGCAACAGGGGGAGCTCCTACGAGCAGTACGTC.

This clonotype was seen only a few times. The CDR3 sequence is CASTTLGRGFEKLFF. CDR3 sequence (DNA): TGTGCCAGCACAACCCTCGGCAGGGGATTTGAAAAACTGTTTTTT. V is TRBV12-3 or TRBV12-4 and J is TRBJ1-4; a weak D match, TRBD1 (6 bases). Trimming shortened V by 7 bases and J by 7 bases, and 19 bases separated the two germline ends. The CDR3 has 15 amino acids.

The chain recombines TRBV7-9 with TRBJ2-7, with 7 bases fitting TRBD1. The germline gives CDR1 SEHNR, CDR2 FQNEAQ (reference sequence). This CDR3 is 15 amino acids long. Trimming removed 4 bases from V and 2 bases from J; junction bases left unmatched: 8. In DNA, the CDR3 is TGTGCCAGCAGCTATGCAGACAGGGCCGCCTACGAGCAGTACTTC. The encoded protein is CASSYADRAAYEQYF. The variable domain in full, completed from reference TRBV7-9 and TRBJ2-7, reads DTGVSQNPRHKITKRGQNVTFRCDPISEHNRLYWYRQTLGQGPEFLTYFQNEAQLEKSRLLSDRFSAERPKGSFSTLEIQRTEQGDSAMYLCASSYADRAAYEQYFGPGTRLTVT.

This clonotype occurred many times. The chain links TRBV6-1 to TRBJ1-2; no clear D gene. Trimming shortened V by 6 bases and J by 1 base, and 15 bases separated the two germline ends. This CDR3 contains 15 residues. Germline loops: CDR1 MNHNS, CDR2 SASEGT. CDR3 in amino acids: CASRPNLGLNYGYTF. The CDR3 DNA sequence: TGTGCCAGCAGGCCCAACCTGGGTCTTAACTATGGCTACACCTTC.

Many counts were recorded for this clonotype. The J gene is TRBJ1-3, the V gene TRBV7-8; D is ambiguous. The CDR3 runs 14 residues. V was clipped by 3 bases and J by 3 bases, with 9 bases between them. Looked up from germline, CDR1 is SGHVS and CDR2 is FQNEAQ. CDR3 bases: TGTGCCAGCAGCTTCGAGAGACTTGGAAACACCATATATTTT. It specifies CASSFERLGNTIYF.

This clonotype was picked up a small number of times. The V and J genes are TRBV4-1 and TRBJ2-7; TRBD2 aligns across 8 bases. Germline CDR1 MGHRA, CDR2 YSYEKL. The ends lost 1 base at V and 3 bases at J; junction bases unmatched: 8. CDR3 length equals 16 residues. Here the CDR3 DNA reads TGCGCCAGCAGCCAAGGTCGGTTGAGCGGGAGCTACGAGCAGTACTTC. As protein: CASSQGRLSGSYEQYF.

This clonotype was recorded at least ten times. The chain links TRBV12-3 or TRBV12-4 to TRBJ2-2; 8 nucleotides match TRBD1. Germline trimming cut 3 bases from V and 7 bases from J; bases unmatched to any gene: 1. CDR3 size: 13 residues. The CDR3 DNA sequence: TGTGCCAGCAGTTTCGGACAGGGCGGGGAGCTGTTTTTT. Protein sequence: CASSFGQGGELFF.

Many counts were recorded for this clonotype. The rearrangement links TRBV6-1 to TRBJ2-2; 8 nucleotides match TRBD2. V lost 7 bases, J lost 3 bases, and 4 bases stayed unmatched. CDR1 and CDR2 from the germline V gene are MNHNS and SASEGT. The CDR3 totals 14 residues. The CDR3 DNA reads TGTGCCAGCACGGGGGGGGGCTACACCGGGGAGCTGTTTTTT. This encodes CASTGGGYTGELFF.

There are a few counts of this clonotype. The chain has TRBV7-9 and TRBJ2-5; D unresolved. In germline, CDR1 is SEHNR, CDR2 FQNEAQ (reference sequence). CDR3 length: 14 residues. Trimming shortened V by 4 bases and J by 4 bases, and 13 bases separated the two germline ends. CDR3 sequence (DNA): TGTGCCAGCAGCTCCGCGACAACACCAGAGACCCAGTACTTC. This gives the protein CASSSATTPETQYF. Supplemented by reference TRBV7-9 and TRBJ2-5, the full variable domain reads DTGVSQNPRHKITKRGQNVTFRCDPISEHNRLYWYRQTLGQGPEFLTYFQNEAQLEKSRLLSDRFSAERPKGSFSTLEIQRTEQGDSAMYLCASSSATTPETQYFGPGTRLLVL.

The J gene is TRBJ2-7, the V gene TRBV28; D possibly uses TRBD1 or TRBD2 (6 bases each). The CDR3 covers 14 residues. Germline lookup yields CDR1 MDHEN and CDR2 SYDVKM. Trimming pared 6 bases from V and 5 bases from J, leaving 17 bases between. The CDR3 coding sequence is TGTGCCAGCAGCCCGCACAGGGAGGTCGACGAGCAGTACTTC. Amino acids: CASSPHREVDEQYF.

This clonotype has a count of ten or more. This chain links TRBV20-1 with TRBJ2-5, with 12 bases aligning to TRBD2. Germline lookup yields CDR1 DFQATT and CDR2 SNEGSKA (reference sequence). CDR3 length: 13 amino acids. CDR3 amino acids: CRATSGSGETQYF. The CDR3 DNA is TGCAGAGCGACTAGCGGGAGTGGGGAGACCCAGTACTTC.

This clonotype was recorded at least ten times. The rearrangement links TRBV19 to TRBJ1-5, with D maybe TRBD1 (5 bases). Germline V lookup: CDR1 LNHDA, CDR2 SQIVND (reference sequence). Trimming cost V 4 bases and J 2 bases, with 15 bases left between them. The CDR3 has 16 amino acids. The CDR3 region has the DNA TGTGCCAGTAGTAGAGCCGCAGGGTGGGGCAATCAGCCCCAGCATTTT. Encoded protein: CASSRAAGWGNQPQHF.

Many counts were recorded for this clonotype. The chain joins TRBV15 to TRBJ2-7; 7 bases match TRBD2. Trimming cost V 0 bases and J 5 bases; bases outside gene matches: 7. Per the germline V gene, CDR1 is LNHNV and CDR2 is YYDKDF (reference sequence). CDR3 length: 15 amino acids. As DNA, the CDR3 is TGTGCCACCAGCAGAGATGGTGGGGGGGACCACGAGCAGTACTTC. Its translation is CATSRDGGGDHEQYF.

The chain links TRBV18 to TRBJ2-2; TRBD1 matches 10 bases. This CDR3 is 15 amino acids long. Germline-derived CDR1 and CDR2 are KGHSH and LQKENI. J gave up 6 bases and V 5 bases, and 6 bases lay outside the gene matches. The CDR3 is CASSSTGGTAGELFF. CDR3 DNA: TGTGCCAGCTCATCGACAGGGGGCACGGCCGGGGAGCTGTTTTTT.

This clonotype was picked up a small number of times. The chain combines TRBV28 with TRBJ2-7; 9 nucleotides agree with TRBD1. Germline loops: CDR1 MDHEN, CDR2 SYDVKM. The junction had 4 bases not matched to a gene; V was cut back by 2 bases and J by 2 bases. The CDR3 has 15 amino acids. CDR3 sequence: CASSLRGQGPYEQYF. In nucleotides, the CDR3 is TGTGCCAGCAGTTTAAGGGGACAGGGTCCCTACGAGCAGTACTTC.